Presented here are 10 T cell receptor beta chains from one specimen sequenced in a study of T cell changes during pregnancy in multiple sclerosis. Sequencing was performed with immunoSEQ multiplex PCR; in TCRdb, only in-frame clones are kept and a portion is missing. The sample has about 36,000 clones; 92% are singletons. Sequenced here: CD4+ T cells from peripheral blood mononuclear cells, sampled after pregnancy. Receptor source: a female donor with multiple sclerosis, enrolled in a pregnancy study.

The V gene is TRBV7-9, the J gene TRBJ1-4, with D maybe TRBD1 (5 bases). The CDR3 covers 14 residues. Deletions cut 8 bases from V and 2 bases from J, with 12 bases between. Per the germline V gene, CDR1 is SEHNR and CDR2 is FQNEAQ (reference sequence). CDR3 bases: TGTGCCAGCCACAGGTTAGGCACTAATGAAAAACTGTTTTTT. Translated: CASHRLGTNEKLFF.

V and J are TRBV5-4 and TRBJ2-5; D remains unclear. V was cut by 3 bases and J by 3 bases, with 3 bases left in between. The CDR3 runs to 11 residues. The germline CDR1 and CDR2 sequences are SGHNT and YYREEE (reference sequence). The CDR3, as DNA: TGTGCCAGCAGCTCAAAAGAGACCCAGTACTTC. Encoded protein: CASSSKETQYF.

This sequence joins TRBV27 and TRBJ2-5; TRBD1 matches 10 bases. CDR3 size: 15 residues. In germline, CDR1 is MNHEY, CDR2 SMNVEV (reference sequence). V shed 6 bases, J shed 6 bases, and the junction held 10 bases outside the gene matches. In DNA form, the CDR3 reads TGTGCCAGCAGCCGCTTGGGACAGGGGACGCAGACCCAGTACTTC. Its protein is CASSRLGQGTQTQYF.

The chain joins TRBV11-2 to TRBJ2-7; the D gene is possibly TRBD2 (5 bases). CDR1 and CDR2 from the germline V gene are SGHAT and FQNNGV. This CDR3 has 14 residues. Between the trimmed V and J ends, which lost 5 bases and 0 bases, there was a span of 11 bases. CDR3 coding DNA: TGTGCCAGCAGCAGTGACGGGGTCTCCTACGAGCAGTACTTC. Translated: CASSSDGVSYEQYF.

The chain recombines TRBV7-2 with TRBJ1-1; the D is unclear. Trimming took 2 bases from V and 0 from J, leaving 7 bases between them. The CDR3 length is 14 residues. Germline CDR1 reads SGHTA; CDR2 reads FQGNSA. CDR3 in DNA: TGTGCCAGCAGCTTACTTAACATGAACACTGAAGCTTTCTTT. It encodes CASSLLNMNTEAFF.

This clone was observed once. This chain connects TRBV19 to TRBJ2-2, with TRBD2 identical over 9 bases. This CDR3 comprises 15 residues. The V and J ends lost 5 bases and 2 bases, in that order; junction bases with no gene match: 3. Germline CDR1 reads LNHDA; CDR2 reads SQIVND (reference sequence). The CDR3 DNA follows: TGTGCCAGTAGTGAGCGGGGGGAAAACACCGGGGAGCTGTTTTTT. Amino acids: CASSERGENTGELFF.

Here the CDR3 DNA reads TGTGCCAGCAGCCCCTCGGGACTAAACCTCTACGAGCAGTACTTC. Its translation is CASSPSGLNLYEQYF. The genes are TRBV28 and TRBJ2-7; 7 positions match TRBD2. The CDR3 totals 15 residues. The V gene end was trimmed by 6 bases and the J gene end by 3 bases; junction bases not matched to a gene: 11. Germline lookup yields CDR1 MDHEN and CDR2 SYDVKM.

V gene TRBV7-9 combines with J gene TRBJ2-5; possibly TRBD1 for D (7 bases). Trimming pared 5 bases from V and 5 bases from J, leaving 18 bases between. The CDR3 is 15 amino acids. CDR1 and CDR2 from the germline V gene are SEHNR and FQNEAQ (reference sequence). The CDR3 protein is CASSGGLGGWETQYF. The CDR3 bases are TGTGCCAGCAGCGGGGGGCTAGGGGGCTGGGAGACCCAGTACTTC.

V is TRBV7-2 and J is TRBJ2-7, with TRBD2 as a possible D gene (6 bases). V was pared by 5 bases and J by 7 bases, with 24 bases between. Germline V gene data show CDR1 as SGHTA and CDR2 as FQGNSA. The CDR3 contains 16 residues. As DNA, the CDR3 is TGTGCCAGCAGCCGCGCCGGGGTGGGCACGGCGGGGGAGCAGTACTTC. Translated: CASSRAGVGTAGEQYF. The variable domain in full, with the rest retrieved from reference TRBV7-2 and TRBJ2-7, is GAGVSQSPSNKVTEKGKDVELRCDPISGHTALYWYRQSLGQGLEFLIYFQGNSAPDKSGLPSDRFSAERTGGSVSTLTIQRTQQEDSAVYLCASSRAGVGTAGEQYFGPGTRLTVT.

The V gene is TRBV10-3, the J gene TRBJ1-5; D is ambiguous. The CDR3 covers 14 residues. The V gene lost 4 bases and the J gene lost 0 bases, with 7 bases spanning the gap. Per the germline V gene, CDR1 is ENHRY and CDR2 is SYGVKD. The CDR3 region has the DNA TGTGCCATCAGTGTGGGCCTTAGCAATCAGCCCCAGCATTTT. As protein: CAISVGLSNQPQHF.